These 25 T cell receptor beta chains originate from one sample sequenced in a study of shared clonotypes between healthy human individuals. Only in-frame clones appear in the TCRdb table, and some are missing; sequencing was by immunoSEQ multiplex PCR. Of roughly 700,000 clones detected, 90% appear once; the ten largest clones hold about a third. Sequencing was done on a sample of memory CD8+ T cells from PBMCs. Specified subset: CD45RO+ cells pooled with CCR7-negative TemRA cells. These receptors were collected from a man aged 18-30 years in good health. Some clones in this sample may be carry-over from other donors' samples.

The genes are TRBV2 and TRBJ2-1, with TRBD2 matching over 11 bases. Per germline, CDR1 SNHLY and CDR2 FYNNEI. Trimming took 3 bases from V and 6 from J; bases not matched to a gene: 10. The CDR3 loop spans 17 amino acids. The CDR3, as DNA: TGTGCCAGCAGTGACTTAGCGGGAGGGCCGGGAGGCAATGAGCAGTTCTTC. Its translation is CASSDLAGGPGGNEQFF. The full variable domain, in which reference TRBV2 and TRBJ2-1 provide the parts outside the CDR3, is EPEVTQTPSHQVTQMGQEVILRCVPISNHLYFYWYRQILGQKVEFLVSFYNNEISEKSEIFDDQFSVERPDGSNFTLKIRSTKLEDSAMYFCASSDLAGGPGGNEQFFGPGTRLTVL.

The chain links TRBV19 to TRBJ1-5; TRBD1 agrees at 10 bases. Per germline, CDR1 LNHDA and CDR2 SQIVND (reference sequence). V trimming: 7 bases; J trimming: 7 bases; junction bases outside the gene matches: 7. This CDR3 region has 14 residues. DNA for the CDR3: TGTGCCAGTAACGTCCGGGACAGGGGCCAGCCCCAGCATTTT. It encodes CASNVRDRGQPQHF.

The chain links TRBV9 to TRBJ1-2; D is unclear. From germline, CDR1 is SGDLS and CDR2 YYNGEE. V lost 3 bases and J 0 bases, leaving 6 bases between the germline ends. The length of the CDR3 is 13 residues. CDR3 sequence (DNA): TGTGCCAGCAGCGGGGTTACTAACTATGGCTACACCTTC. As protein: CASSGVTNYGYTF. Filled out from reference TRBV9 and TRBJ1-2, the complete variable domain reads DSGVTQTPKHLITATGQRVTLRCSPRSGDLSVYWYQQSLDQGLQFLIQYYNGEERAKGNILERFSAQQFPDLHSELNLSSLELGDSALYFCASSGVTNYGYTFGSGTRLTVV.

This sequence joins TRBV28 and TRBJ2-1; 8 bases match TRBD1. The CDR3 runs 17 residues. Germline V gene sequence: CDR1 MDHEN, CDR2 SYDVKM. V lost 4 bases and J lost 5; bases outside the gene matches: 13. The CDR3 bases are TGTGCCAGCAGTTCCCCCGTCGTGCAGGGGGCTAACAATGAGCAGTTCTTC. Translated: CASSSPVVQGANNEQFF.

This clone appeared once. The chain is built from TRBV6-5 and TRBJ2-7; D is perhaps TRBD2 (5 bases). CDR3 length equals 15 residues. V dropped 6 bases and J dropped 5 bases, with 20 bases sitting between them. In germline, CDR1 is MNHEY, CDR2 SVGAGI. This chain's CDR3 is CASSPGSEDHHEQYF. The CDR3, as DNA: TGTGCCAGCAGCCCGGGTTCGGAGGACCACCACGAGCAGTACTTC.

V gene TRBV2 combines with J gene TRBJ1-2, with TRBD1 as a possible D gene (5 bases). V lost 4 bases to trimming and J lost 4 bases, with 13 bases between them. This CDR3 is 14 amino acids long. Germline V lookup: CDR1 SNHLY, CDR2 FYNNEI. CDR3 sequence (DNA): TGTGCCAGCAGTGCGTTGGGGGAGACCTATGGCTACACCTTC. This sequence encodes CASSALGETYGYTF.

The chain couples TRBV29-1 to TRBJ1-1; maybe TRBD1 (6 bases). CDR1 SQVTM and CDR2 ANQGSEA come from the germline V gene. The CDR3 sequence is 14 residues long. V gave up 2 bases and J gave up 4 bases, with 14 bases separating them. The CDR3, as DNA: TGCAGCGTTGAAAAGGGGGAGGAGGGCACTGAAGCTTTCTTT. Protein sequence: CSVEKGEEGTEAFF.

The V call is TRBV28, the J call TRBJ1-1, with 9 nucleotides matching TRBD1. The CDR3 loop spans 17 amino acids. Germline assignment: CDR1 MDHEN and CDR2 SYDVKM. The V and J ends lost 4 bases and 7 bases, in that order; junction bases with no gene match: 16. For the CDR3, the DNA is TGTGCCAGCAGTTCTCTCCCTCTAACAGGGGGCTTGGTTGAAGCTTTCTTT. This codes for CASSSLPLTGGLVEAFF.

The gene calls are TRBV9 and TRBJ1-2; D not resolved. V lost 2 bases and J 4 bases, leaving 12 bases between the germline ends. Looked up from germline, CDR1 is SGDLS and CDR2 is YYNGEE. The CDR3 extends over 14 amino acids. This chain's CDR3 is CASSVGGLGYGYTF. The CDR3 DNA reads as TGTGCCAGCAGCGTTGGCGGGTTGGGCTATGGCTACACCTTC.

This clone is a singleton in its sample. The V and J genes are TRBV6-1 and TRBJ2-5; D gene unclear. This CDR3 is built from 17 residues. Trimming left V 2 bases short and J 0 bases short, with 16 bases between. Germline lookup yields CDR1 MNHNS and CDR2 SASEGT. CDR3 in DNA: TGTGCCAGCAGTGAATATCGCCTTGGCAGCAACCAAGAGACCCAGTACTTC. Encoded protein: CASSEYRLGSNQETQYF.

V and J are TRBV5-6 and TRBJ1-2; 11 nucleotides agree with TRBD1. Germline assignment: CDR1 SGHDT and CDR2 YYEEEE. The V gene end was trimmed by 0 bases and the J gene end by 7 bases; junction bases not matched to a gene: 2. The CDR3 is 14 residues long. CDR3 in amino acids: CASSLGTGGSGYTF. In nucleotides, the CDR3 is TGTGCCAGCAGCTTGGGGACAGGGGGCAGTGGCTACACCTTC.

The gene calls are TRBV28 and TRBJ2-7; 8 bases match TRBD2. The J segment lost 0 bases and the V segment lost 5 bases, leaving 12 bases of the junction unmatched. The CDR3 contains 17 residues. Germline loops: CDR1 MDHEN, CDR2 SYDVKM. The CDR3 coding sequence is TGTGCCAGCAGTGGGCCAAGGGCGGGAGGAACCTCCTACGAGCAGTACTTC. Its translation: CASSGPRAGGTSYEQYF. The whole variable domain, filled in from reference TRBV28 and TRBJ2-7, reads DVKVTQSSRYLVKRTGEKVFLECVQDMDHENMFWYRQDPGLGLRLIYFSYDVKMKEKGDIPEGYSVSREKKERFSLILESASTNQTSMYLCASSGPRAGGTSYEQYFGPGTRLTVT.

The chain recombines TRBV5-3 with TRBJ2-2; D uncertain. TRBV5-3 is reported as an ORF; its role is uncertain. The CDR3 sequence is 13 residues long. Trimming left V 0 bases short and J 0 bases short, with 0 bases between. CDR3 residues: CARSLANTGELFF. As DNA, the CDR3 is TGTGCCAGAAGCTTGGCGAACACCGGGGAGCTGTTTTTT.

V gene TRBV4-1 combines with J gene TRBJ2-3; 11 nucleotides agree with TRBD2. CDR1 is MGHRA and CDR2 is YSYEKL in the germline V gene. V shed 4 bases, J shed 4 bases, and the junction held 10 bases outside the gene matches. The length of the CDR3 is 17 residues. The CDR3 loop reads CASSPEKLAGVSDTQYF. CDR3 sequence (DNA): TGCGCCAGCAGCCCCGAAAAACTAGCGGGAGTCTCAGATACGCAGTATTTT.

This chain connects TRBV27 to TRBJ1-2; D uncertain. The V and J ends lost 8 bases and 2 bases respectively, with 12 bases between them. This CDR3 is 13 amino acids long. Per the germline V gene, CDR1 is MNHEY and CDR2 is SMNVEV (reference sequence). Written as DNA, the CDR3 is TGTGCCAGCCGCCCTTTGGGGAACTATGGCTACACCTTC. Its protein is CASRPLGNYGYTF.

V is TRBV27 and J is TRBJ1-5; D unresolved. V was pared by 5 bases and J by 1 base, with 12 bases between. The length of the CDR3 is 15 residues. Germline V gene sequence: CDR1 MNHEY, CDR2 SMNVEV (reference sequence). CDR3 loop: CASSTAGMSNQPQHF. In nucleotides, the CDR3 is TGTGCCAGCAGTACGGCTGGGATGAGCAATCAGCCCCAGCATTTT.

This clone was seen ten or more times. The rearrangement links TRBV19 to TRBJ2-3; tentatively, D is TRBD1 (6 bases). This CDR3 is 15 amino acids long. V was pared by 1 base and J by 1 base, with 9 bases between. From germline, CDR1 is LNHDA and CDR2 SQIVND (reference sequence). The CDR3 nucleotides are TGTGCCAGTAGTATAGGGGGGCGCCGCACAGATACGCAGTATTTT. It specifies CASSIGGRRTDTQYF.

The gene calls are TRBV4-1 and TRBJ1-5; 9 bases match TRBD1. The CDR3 is 15 residues long. Germline CDR1 is MGHRA and CDR2 is YSYEKL. V lost 4 bases to trimming and J lost 7 bases; unmatched junction nucleotides: 8. The CDR3 bases are TGCGCCAGCAGCCCGGGACAGGGCCTTGCGCAGCCCCAGCATTTT. Translated: CASSPGQGLAQPQHF.

The genes are TRBV10-3 and TRBJ1-1; D uncertain. CDR3 size: 14 residues. V shed 1 base and J shed 5 bases, with 11 bases lying between them. Germline lookup yields CDR1 ENHRY and CDR2 SYGVKD. CDR3 bases: TGTGCCATCAGTGAGTTCCAGGTGGGGACTGAAGCTTTCTTT. It specifies CAISEFQVGTEAFF.

The chain employs TRBV10-2 and TRBJ1-5, with TRBD1 as a possible D gene (6 bases). The ends were cut back, 4 bases at V and 3 bases at J, with 10 bases in the middle. Looked up from germline, CDR1 is WSHSY and CDR2 is SAAADI. The CDR3 is 14 amino acids. The CDR3 DNA is TGCGCCAGCAGTGGCGGGACATACAATCAGCCCCAGCATTTT. This encodes CASSGGTYNQPQHF.

The chain recombines TRBV19 with TRBJ1-4; D perhaps matches TRBD1 (5 bases). The germline CDR1 and CDR2 sequences are LNHDA and SQIVND (reference sequence). V was pared by 2 bases and J by 5 bases, with 15 bases between. The length of the CDR3 is 16 residues. The CDR3 DNA follows: TGTGCCAGTAGTATAAGGTCTTGGGACCGAAATGAAAAACTGTTTTTT. This sequence encodes CASSIRSWDRNEKLFF.

The V and J genes are TRBV7-8 and TRBJ2-1; a weak D match, TRBD2 (6 bases). V was trimmed by 4 bases and J by 7 bases, leaving 17 bases between them. The CDR3 runs 15 residues. In germline, CDR1 is SGHVS, CDR2 FQNEAQ. Here the CDR3 reads CASSSRDSVSNEQFF. CDR3 nucleotide sequence: TGTGCCAGCAGCTCCCGGGACTCTGTCTCGAATGAGCAGTTCTTC.

The table lists this clone with a count of one. V usage is TRBV6-1 and J usage is TRBJ2-7; TRBD2 matches 11 bases. Germline trimming cut 4 bases from V and 2 bases from J; bases unmatched to any gene: 7. The V gene's germline CDR1 is MNHNS and CDR2 SASEGT. This CDR3 is 16 amino acids long. The CDR3 spells CASSVSGTSGTYEQYF. The CDR3 nucleotides read TGTGCCAGCAGTGTGTCGGGGACTAGCGGAACCTACGAGCAGTACTTC.

The rearrangement uses TRBV28 and TRBJ2-1; a weak D match, TRBD1 (5 bases). Germline loops: CDR1 MDHEN, CDR2 SYDVKM. CDR3 length: 16 residues. The germline V and J ends were trimmed by 4 bases and 4 bases, with 17 bases remaining between them. CDR3 in amino acids: CASSSEGELRYNEQFF. CDR3 bases: TGTGCCAGCAGTTCAGAAGGGGAACTCAGGTACAATGAGCAGTTCTTC. The full variable domain, rest sourced from reference TRBV28 and TRBJ2-1, is DVKVTQSSRYLVKRTGEKVFLECVQDMDHENMFWYRQDPGLGLRLIYFSYDVKMKEKGDIPEGYSVSREKKERFSLILESASTNQTSMYLCASSSEGELRYNEQFFGPGTRLTVL.

J is TRBJ1-2 and V is TRBV5-6; D not resolved. The CDR3 is 14 residues long. Per the germline V gene, CDR1 is SGHDT and CDR2 is YYEEEE. V shed 4 bases and J shed 5 bases, with 15 bases lying between them. The CDR3 sequence: CASSPGADLYGYTF. The CDR3 region has the DNA TGTGCCAGCAGCCCGGGAGCAGATTTGTATGGCTACACCTTC.